This T cell receptor beta chain was identified during a study of identical twins. Trimming took 5 bases from V and 2 from J, leaving 17 bases between them. The CDR3 is 16 residues long. Looked up from germline, CDR1 is SGHAT and CDR2 is FQNNGV. The study's findings and limits: Partly confounded zero-insertion analyses could result from invariant MAIT and iNKT cells. Abundant beta clonotypes from cord blood had fewer insertions, unlike memory repertoires, which showed none.

This clonotype was counted a few times. What it binds is not known. A universal primer site was incorporated via template switching, and the cDNA contained unique molecular identifiers. TCRdb recomputed calls from the 5' RACE reads with MiXCR, one row per CDR3 protein. The sample lists more than 250,000 distinct CDR3 sequences, approximately 8% seen once, with roughly 2% in the top ten. These data are also associated with another study on yellow fever vaccine responses in identical twins.

The receptor comes from a woman aged 18 to 35 in good health. This chain joins TRBV11-2 and TRBJ2-3; either TRBD1 or TRBD2 may fit D (5 bases each). The specimen sequenced was memory (CD45RO+) T cells sorted from blood. The DNA for the CDR3 is TGTGCCAGCAGCCTGAGGGTGGGGACCACCACAGATACGCAGTATTTT. It codes for CASSLRVGTTTDTQYF.